Sequencing of this T cell receptor beta chain was carried out in a study of T-cell reconstitution after alpha-beta-depleted transplantation in children. Trimming removed 4 bases from V and 10 bases from J, with 17 bases in between. CDR1 is SGHNT, CDR2 YENEEA, per germline. The CDR3 sequence is 14 residues long. It was with unique molecular identifiers that the TCRbeta library was prepared. TCRdb reprocessed the PCR reads with MiXCR, giving one entry per CDR3 protein. The sample records around 600,000 distinct CDR3 sequences, roughly 15% being singletons. The clonotype comes from a human donor who donated a stem cell graft to a child with acute myeloid leukemia. Sample: PBMCs from the stem cell graft donor, taken from the stem cell graft. This chain links TRBV11-3 with TRBJ2-1; D remains unclear. CDR3 sequence (DNA): TGTGCCAGCAGCTCCGTAAATGGGATCGGAGAGCAGTTCTTC. It encodes CASSSVNGIGEQFF.